Listed below are T cell receptor beta chains from one sample, sequenced in a study of blood T cell repertoires in COVID-19. The repertoire was sequenced with immunoSEQ multiplex PCR; TCRdb's copy has only in-frame clones and lacks some. The data show about 300,000 clones, roughly 80% seen once. Sequencing was carried out using peripheral blood. The receptors here all came from a human donor with COVID-19, enrolled during active disease. The donor label of this sample is uncertain. The CDR3 runs from the conserved cysteine through the conserved F or W. A D gene is named only where the DNA matches it firmly. A clone size is listed for some rows: how often the clone was seen (once, few, many), or a class if it is expanded.

clone_size: .
v_call: TRBV10-2
d_call: TRBD2
j_call: TRBJ2-7
cdr3_length: 19
cdr3_aa: CASSDPRGLAGGNPYEQYF
cdr3_nt: TGCGCCAGCAGTGACCCACGGGGACTAGCGGGAGGGAACCCGTACGAGCAGTACTTC

clone_size: .
v_call: TRBV9
d_call: TRBD1
j_call: TRBJ1-4
cdr3_length: 17
cdr3_aa: CASSSPGTERVGEKLFF
cdr3_nt: TGTGCCAGCAGCTCCCCCGGGACAGAAAGGGTTGGTGAAAAACTGTTTTTT

clone_size: .
v_call: TRBV7-3
d_call: TRBD1
j_call: TRBJ2-2
cdr3_length: 16
cdr3_aa: CASSLVPDRVAGELFF
cdr3_nt: TGTGCCAGCAGCTTAGTTCCGGACAGGGTCGCCGGGGAGCTGTTTTTT

clone_size: .
v_call: TRBV28
d_call: TRBD1
j_call: TRBJ1-4
cdr3_length: 16
cdr3_aa: CASSLSYGTGNEKLFF
cdr3_nt: TGTGCCAGCAGTTTATCTTACGGGACAGGGAATGAAAAACTGTTTTTT

clone_size: .
v_call: TRBV19
d_call: .
j_call: TRBJ2-2
cdr3_length: 16
cdr3_aa: CASSTPGGMATGELFF
cdr3_nt: TGTGCCAGTAGCACCCCCGGAGGGATGGCCACCGGGGAGCTGTTTTTT

clone_size: .
v_call: TRBV10-2
d_call: TRBD1
j_call: TRBJ1-1
cdr3_length: 14
cdr3_aa: CASSGTGGYTEAFF
cdr3_nt: TGCGCCAGCAGTGGGACAGGGGGATACACTGAAGCTTTCTTT

clone_size: .
v_call: TRBV28
d_call: TRBD1
j_call: TRBJ1-1
cdr3_length: 14
cdr3_aa: CAGRRQGLNTEAFF
cdr3_nt: TGTGCCGGACGCAGACAGGGGCTTAACACTGAAGCTTTCTTT

clone_size: .
v_call: TRBV5-4
d_call: TRBD2
j_call: TRBJ2-5
cdr3_length: 14
cdr3_aa: CASSNSGSRETQYF
cdr3_nt: TGTGCCAGCAGCAACAGCGGGAGTCGAGAGACCCAGTACTTC

clone_size: .
v_call: TRBV11-2
d_call: TRBD2
j_call: TRBJ2-5
cdr3_length: 15
cdr3_aa: CASSQLLAGGETQYF
cdr3_nt: TGTGCCAGCAGCCAATTATTAGCGGGAGGGGAGACCCAGTACTTC

clone_size: .
v_call: TRBV29-1
d_call: TRBD1
j_call: TRBJ2-7
cdr3_length: 13
cdr3_aa: CSVRGAGGYEQYF
cdr3_nt: TGCAGCGTTCGAGGGGCAGGGGGCTACGAGCAGTACTTC

clone_size: .
v_call: TRBV27
d_call: TRBD2
j_call: TRBJ2-7
cdr3_length: 16
cdr3_aa: CASRLLTRGGTYEQYF
cdr3_nt: TGTGCCAGCAGACTCCTAACGAGGGGAGGGACCTACGAGCAGTACTTC

clone_size: .
v_call: TRBV14
d_call: TRBD2
j_call: TRBJ2-4
cdr3_length: 14
cdr3_aa: CASSPGLANDIQYF
cdr3_nt: TGTGCCAGCAGCCCGGGACTAGCGAACGACATTCAGTACTTC

clone_size: .
v_call: TRBV19
d_call: TRBD2
j_call: TRBJ2-5
cdr3_length: 16
cdr3_aa: CASSISSGRAQETQYF
cdr3_nt: TGTGCCAGTAGTATATCGAGCGGGAGGGCCCAAGAGACCCAGTACTTC

clone_size: once
v_call: TRBV5-1
d_call: .
j_call: TRBJ2-1
cdr3_length: 14
cdr3_aa: CASSLGAETNEQFF
cdr3_nt: TGCGCCAGCAGCTTGGGCGCGGAAACGAATGAGCAGTTCTTC

clone_size: .
v_call: TRBV30
d_call: .
j_call: TRBJ2-1
cdr3_length: 16
cdr3_aa: CAWSVESTSSYNEQFF
cdr3_nt: TGTGCCTGGAGTGTAGAAAGTACGAGCTCCTACAATGAGCAGTTCTTC

clone_size: .
v_call: TRBV6-4
d_call: .
j_call: TRBJ2-7
cdr3_length: 15
cdr3_aa: CASSSQGLGATEQYF
cdr3_nt: TGTGCCAGCTCCTCCCAGGGACTGGGTGCTACCGAGCAGTACTTC

clone_size: .
v_call: TRBV3-1/TRBV3-2
d_call: TRBD1
j_call: TRBJ1-6
cdr3_length: 15
cdr3_aa: CASSDTGTGESPLHF
cdr3_nt: TGTGCCAGCAGCGATACCGGGACAGGGGAGTCACCCCTCCACTTT

clone_size: once
v_call: TRBV5-1
d_call: TRBD2
j_call: TRBJ2-1
cdr3_length: 17
cdr3_aa: CASSFTSLAGGPGEQFF
cdr3_nt: TGCGCCAGCAGCTTCACATCACTAGCGGGAGGGCCGGGTGAGCAGTTCTTC

clone_size: few
v_call: TRBV7-3
d_call: TRBD2
j_call: TRBJ2-2
cdr3_length: 13
cdr3_aa: CASSWGGTGELFF
cdr3_nt: TGTGCCAGCAGCTGGGGAGGGACCGGGGAGCTGTTTTTT

clone_size: .
v_call: TRBV3-1/TRBV3-2
d_call: .
j_call: TRBJ2-2
cdr3_length: 15
cdr3_aa: CASSQGRGEGGELFF
cdr3_nt: TGTGCCAGCAGCCAAGGCAGGGGCGAGGGCGGGGAGCTGTTTTTT

clone_size: .
v_call: TRBV25-1
d_call: TRBD1
j_call: TRBJ2-7
cdr3_length: 14
cdr3_aa: CASSEWDSTYEQYF
cdr3_nt: TGTGCCAGCAGTGAATGGGACAGCACCTACGAGCAGTACTTC

clone_size: .
v_call: TRBV9
d_call: .
j_call: TRBJ1-2
cdr3_length: 14
cdr3_aa: CASSVDEGSYGYTF
cdr3_nt: TGTGCCAGCAGCGTAGACGAGGGAAGCTATGGCTACACCTTC

clone_size: .
v_call: TRBV7-2
d_call: .
j_call: TRBJ1-1
cdr3_length: 14
cdr3_aa: CASSLVVRETEAFF
cdr3_nt: TGTGCCAGCAGCTTAGTGGTTCGGGAGACTGAAGCTTTCTTT

clone_size: .
v_call: TRBV15
d_call: TRBD2
j_call: TRBJ2-3
cdr3_length: 16
cdr3_aa: CATSRESSGNTDTQYF
cdr3_nt: TGTGCCACCAGCAGAGAATCTAGCGGAAACACAGATACGCAGTATTTT

clone_size: .
v_call: TRBV28
d_call: TRBD2
j_call: TRBJ2-5
cdr3_length: 17
cdr3_aa: CASSLGLAGGGHETQYF
cdr3_nt: TGTGCCAGCAGTTTAGGACTAGCGGGAGGGGGCCACGAGACCCAGTACTTC

clone_size: .
v_call: TRBV5-4
d_call: .
j_call: TRBJ2-5
cdr3_length: 16
cdr3_aa: CASSLLTGLGGETQYF
cdr3_nt: TGTGCCAGCAGCTTGCTGACAGGCCTCGGTGGGGAGACCCAGTACTTC

clone_size: .
v_call: TRBV19
d_call: TRBD1
j_call: TRBJ2-5
cdr3_length: 16
cdr3_aa: CATSQGDRGFGETQYF
cdr3_nt: TGTGCCACCTCTCAGGGGGACAGGGGTTTCGGAGAGACCCAGTACTTC

clone_size: .
v_call: TRBV30
d_call: .
j_call: TRBJ1-1
cdr3_length: 13
cdr3_aa: CAWSVGGGTEAFF
cdr3_nt: TGTGCCTGGAGTGTGGGGGGGGGCACTGAAGCTTTCTTT

clone_size: .
v_call: TRBV19
d_call: TRBD1
j_call: TRBJ2-1
cdr3_length: 15
cdr3_aa: CASSTGQVLSGEQFF
cdr3_nt: TGTGCCAGTAGTACCGGACAGGTTCTTTCGGGTGAGCAGTTCTTC

clone_size: few
v_call: TRBV11-1
d_call: TRBD1
j_call: TRBJ1-1
cdr3_length: 14
cdr3_aa: CASSVDRAGSEAFF
cdr3_nt: TGTGCCAGCAGCGTTGACAGGGCTGGATCTGAAGCTTTCTTT

clone_size: .
v_call: TRBV19
d_call: TRBD1
j_call: TRBJ1-1
cdr3_length: 17
cdr3_aa: CASSFRDRGLDDTEAFF
cdr3_nt: TGTGCCAGTAGTTTCCGGGACAGGGGGCTTGATGACACTGAAGCTTTCTTT

clone_size: .
v_call: TRBV18
d_call: TRBD1
j_call: TRBJ1-2
cdr3_length: 14
cdr3_aa: CASSPGQGDYGYTF
cdr3_nt: TGTGCCAGCTCACCTGGACAGGGTGACTATGGCTACACCTTC

clone_size: .
v_call: TRBV28
d_call: .
j_call: TRBJ1-1
cdr3_length: 16
cdr3_aa: CASSPWYVKGVPEAFF
cdr3_nt: TGTGCCAGCAGTCCCTGGTACGTTAAAGGGGTCCCTGAAGCTTTCTTT

clone_size: .
v_call: TRBV14
d_call: TRBD2
j_call: TRBJ2-5
cdr3_length: 16
cdr3_aa: CASSQGLADLQETQYF
cdr3_nt: TGTGCCAGCAGCCAAGGACTAGCGGACCTCCAAGAGACCCAGTACTTC

clone_size: once
v_call: TRBV3-1/TRBV3-2
d_call: TRBD2
j_call: TRBJ2-3
cdr3_length: 21
cdr3_aa: CASSQGAGLAGGPLPPDTQYF
cdr3_nt: TGTGCCAGCAGCCAAGGAGCGGGACTAGCGGGAGGGCCGCTCCCCCCAGATACGCAGTATTTT

clone_size: .
v_call: TRBV18
d_call: .
j_call: TRBJ2-5
cdr3_length: 15
cdr3_aa: CASSPLADPQGTQYF
cdr3_nt: TGTGCCAGCTCCCCCCTCGCGGATCCCCAAGGGACCCAGTACTTC

clone_size: .
v_call: TRBV6-1
d_call: .
j_call: TRBJ1-6
cdr3_length: 15
cdr3_aa: CASSDGRVDNSPLHF
cdr3_nt: TGTGCCAGCAGTGACGGCAGGGTTGATAATTCACCCCTCCACTTT

clone_size: .
v_call: TRBV7-7
d_call: TRBD2
j_call: TRBJ2-1
cdr3_length: 16
cdr3_aa: CASSLGVAGGYNEQFF
cdr3_nt: TGTGCTAGCAGCTTAGGGGTAGCGGGAGGATACAATGAGCAGTTCTTC

clone_size: .
v_call: TRBV7-3
d_call: TRBD2
j_call: TRBJ2-2
cdr3_length: 18
cdr3_aa: CASSSQGLAAANTGELFF
cdr3_nt: TGTGCCAGCAGCTCCCAGGGACTAGCGGCTGCGAACACCGGGGAGCTGTTTTTT

clone_size: .
v_call: TRBV15
d_call: TRBD2
j_call: TRBJ2-1
cdr3_length: 16
cdr3_aa: CATSLPSGPTYNEQFF
cdr3_nt: TGTGCCACCAGCCTCCCTAGCGGGCCCACCTACAATGAGCAGTTCTTC